The clone carrying this TCR beta chain was recorded a few times. Antigen: not known. It was 8 to 10 milliliters of peripheral blood that were drawn from each donor. The data were taken from a study of blood T cells in healthy people across ages. Next came a second PCR, run for roughly 7 to 12 cycles, which used a sample-barcoded 5' primer along with a J-beta primer mix. Every single cDNA molecule received a tag from a template-switch adaptor with 12 random nucleotides. TCRdb used MiXCR to reprocess the 5' RACE reads, holding one entry per CDR3 protein. The sample lists more than 500,000 distinct CDR3 sequences, 25% to 30% occurring once. The CDR3 has 15 residues. Germline lookup yields CDR1 SGHKS and CDR2 YYEKEE (reference sequence). After removal of 4 bases from V and 4 bases from J, the junction contained 8 bases not matched to a gene. Study-wide points: It was held that diversity estimates obtained from one million T cells represented underestimates. TCR beta diversity, measured per million T cells, fell in a roughly linear way with age.

The chain is built from TRBV5-5 and TRBJ2-5; 9 bases are shared with TRBD1. The receptor was derived from a woman in her sixties or seventies in good health. Sequencing was performed on blood. CDR3 residues: CASSTGRTGVETQYF. The CDR3 region has the DNA TGTGCCAGCAGCACAGGCCGGACAGGGGTAGAGACCCAGTACTTC. The variable domain in full, with the rest retrieved from reference TRBV5-5 and TRBJ2-5, is DAGVTQSPTHLIKTRGQQVTLRCSPISGHKSVSWYQQVLGQGPQFIFQYYEKEERGRGNFPDRFSARQFPNYSSELNVNALLLGDSALYLCASSTGRTGVETQYFGPGTRLLVL.